Listed below are T cell receptor beta chains from one sample, sequenced in a study of chemoradiotherapy in HPV16-positive cancers. Libraries were prepared by immunoSEQ multiplex PCR; TCRdb keeps only in-frame clonotypes and omits some of them. The profile shows about 15,000 clones, approximately 89% of them singletons. The sample was tumor tissue, taken from a patient who underwent chemoradiotherapy. Receptors were obtained from a human donor with HPV-associated anogenital cancer. Both conserved end residues are part of each CDR3. Fields, in order: V gene, D gene, J gene, clone size, CDR3 DNA, CDR3 protein. D genes are given only for firm matches. Rows may omit the clone size; those that give it use once, few, many or a size class.

TRBV27	-	TRBJ1-2	-	TGTGCCAGCTGGACTCAGGGAAACTATGGCTACACCTTC	CASWTQGNYGYTF
TRBV19	TRBD1	TRBJ1-2	-	TGTGCCAGTAACGTTCAGGGGGCTTGGGACTATGGCTACACCTTC	CASNVQGAWDYGYTF
TRBV18	-	TRBJ2-7	-	TGTGCCAGCTCACCGACGGCCGAGACAGCGACCTCCTACGAGCAGTACTTC	CASSPTAETATSYEQYF
TRBV9	-	TRBJ2-3	-	TGTGCCAGCAGCGGACCGGTTATAGATACGCAGTATTTT	CASSGPVIDTQYF
TRBV5-1	TRBD2	TRBJ2-7	-	TGCGCCAGCAGACGCACCGCGGGACTAGAAATAAACGAGCAGTACTTC	CASRRTAGLEINEQYF
TRBV18	TRBD1	TRBJ2-2	-	TGTGCCAGCTCACCCATGACAGGGTTCACCGGGGAGCTGTTTTTT	CASSPMTGFTGELFF
TRBV5-1	-	TRBJ2-2	-	TGCGCCAGCAGCTGGCTCGGGGGAGCGAACACCGGGGAGCTGTTTTTT	CASSWLGGANTGELFF
TRBV7-8	TRBD2	TRBJ2-7	-	TGTGCCAGCAGCGGACCCGGGACTAGCGCGTACGAGCAGTACTTC	CASSGPGTSAYEQYF
TRBV10-3	-	TRBJ1-4	-	TGTGCCATCAGTGAGTCCTCAGGGGTGCGGGAAAAACTGTTTTTT	CAISESSGVREKLFF
TRBV28	TRBD2	TRBJ2-4	few	TGTGCCAGCAGGGTAGCGGGAGGGCCCAAAAACATTCAGTACTTC	CASRVAGGPKNIQYF
TRBV7-8	-	TRBJ2-7	-	TGTGCCAGCAGCTCTCCTTACGAGCAGTACTTC	CASSSPYEQYF
TRBV6-5	-	TRBJ1-3	-	TGTGCCAGCAGTTACGATGGGGCTCGGGGGAACACCATATATTTT	CASSYDGARGNTIYF
TRBV18	-	TRBJ2-5	-	TGTGCCAGCTCACCCCCGTTAGGCGTCCAAGAGACCCAGTACTTC	CASSPPLGVQETQYF
TRBV11-3	-	TRBJ1-1	-	TGTGCCAGCAGCTTAGATATACGCACTGAAGCTTTCTTT	CASSLDIRTEAFF
TRBV2	-	TRBJ2-3	-	TGTGCCAGCAGAGCCGGGACACAACCCACAGATACGCAGTATTTT	CASRAGTQPTDTQYF
TRBV11-2	-	TRBJ1-2	-	TGTGCCAGCCGAAGACAGATCTATGGCTACACCTTC	CASRRQIYGYTF
TRBV4-2	-	TRBJ1-2	-	TGTGCCAGCAGCCAACCGGGCGTAGCTAACTATGGCTACACCTTC	CASSQPGVANYGYTF
TRBV9	-	TRBJ1-3	-	TGTGCCAGCAGCGTAAGGCAGGCGGGTAGCACCATATATTTT	CASSVRQAGSTIYF
TRBV11-3	TRBD2	TRBJ2-5	-	TGTGCCAGCAGCTCATTTAGCGGGAGACAAGAGACCCAGTACTTC	CASSSFSGRQETQYF
TRBV4-1	-	TRBJ2-5	-	TGCGCCAGCAGCCAAGCCTTCGATGGAGCGTACCAAGAGACCCAGTACTTC	CASSQAFDGAYQETQYF
TRBV29-1	TRBD2	TRBJ2-7	-	TGCAGCGTTGACGGGACTAGCGGAACCTACGAGCAGTACTTC	CSVDGTSGTYEQYF
TRBV9	-	TRBJ1-4	-	TGTGCCAGCAGCGTAGGGGGCGCTAATGAAAAACTGTTTTTT	CASSVGGANEKLFF
TRBV7-6	-	TRBJ2-1	-	TGTGCCAGCAGCTCCGGGGGTTACAATGAGCAGTTCTTC	CASSSGGYNEQFF
TRBV6-5	-	TRBJ2-3	-	TGTGCCAGCAGTTACGTATCAGGCTCCACAGATACGCAGTATTTT	CASSYVSGSTDTQYF
TRBV28	TRBD1	TRBJ1-2	-	TGTGCCAGCAGTACAGGGGGCGCCTCTAACTATGGCTACACCTTC	CASSTGGASNYGYTF
TRBV5-4	-	TRBJ2-1	-	TGTGCCAGCAGCCCGACAGGCGACTCCTACAATGAGCAGTTCTTC	CASSPTGDSYNEQFF
TRBV30	-	TRBJ2-2	-	TGTGCCTGGAGTGGAGAGGGAGGTTACACCGGGGAGCTGTTTTTT	CAWSGEGGYTGELFF
TRBV7-2	-	TRBJ2-2	-	TGTGCCAGCAGCTTAGGAGCCGGGGAGCTGTTTTTT	CASSLGAGELFF
TRBV4-1	-	TRBJ1-1	few	TGCGCCAGCAGCCAATTAGGGGTTATAGCTTTCTTT	CASSQLGVIAFF
TRBV7-9	-	TRBJ1-2	-	TGTGCCAGCAGCGCCGGGGGCAGGGCGGGCTATGGCTACACCTTC	CASSAGGRAGYGYTF
TRBV11-2	-	TRBJ1-1	-	TGTGCCAGCAGCCCCAGGACGGCGAACACTGAAGCTTTCTTT	CASSPRTANTEAFF
TRBV5-1	-	TRBJ2-7	-	TGCGCCAGCAGCCCGCGAAGGGGGGCTGAGGGGTCCTACGAGCAGTACTTC	CASSPRRGAEGSYEQYF
TRBV10-3	-	TRBJ2-7	once	TGTGCCATCAGTGCGGGGACCTACGAGCAGTACTTC	CAISAGTYEQYF
TRBV9	TRBD1	TRBJ2-3	-	TGTGCCAGCAGCTCCCGGACAGGGCAGAGCACAGATACGCAGTATTTT	CASSSRTGQSTDTQYF
TRBV7-9	-	TRBJ2-3	-	TGTGCCAGCGGAGCTGTTGGCGGGACAGATACGCAGTATTTT	CASGAVGGTDTQYF
TRBV6-1	-	TRBJ1-1	-	TGTGCCAGCAGCTCAGACAGTCCGGCGAACACTGAAGCTTTCTTT	CASSSDSPANTEAFF
TRBV14	-	TRBJ1-1	once	TGTGCCAGCAGCCATTATAGGGGGTACCGGACTGAAGCTTTCTTT	CASSHYRGYRTEAFF
TRBV10-3	TRBD1	TRBJ1-5	-	TGTGCCATCAGTGGACAGGGGCAGCCCCAGCATTTT	CAISGQGQPQHF
TRBV12-5	TRBD1	TRBJ1-1	-	TGTGCTAGTGGGGAGGGGGCGAGACCTTTAGCTTTCTTT	CASGEGARPLAFF
TRBV7-2	-	TRBJ2-7	-	TGTGCCAGCAGCCCGCAGGGGGGCGAGAGAGCCTACGAGCAGTACTTC	CASSPQGGERAYEQYF
TRBV10-3	TRBD1	TRBJ1-3	-	TGTGCCGCCAGGGACAGGGGCTCTGGAAACACCATATATTTT	CAARDRGSGNTIYF
TRBV14	-	TRBJ1-1	-	TGTGCCAGCAGCCAAGATTTGGCTAACACTGAAGCTTTCTTT	CASSQDLANTEAFF
TRBV7-3	-	TRBJ2-3	-	TGTGCCAGCAGCTTAGAAGGCCCCCGGCCTAGAGATACGCAGTATTTT	CASSLEGPRPRDTQYF
TRBV10-3	-	TRBJ1-1	-	TGTGCCATCAGTGATTACGGACAGCAGAACACTGAAGCTTTCTTT	CAISDYGQQNTEAFF
TRBV7-9	-	TRBJ1-1	-	TGTGCCAGCAGCTTAGGGCAGGGTAGCACTGAAGCTTTCTTT	CASSLGQGSTEAFF
TRBV4-2	-	TRBJ1-2	-	TGTGCCAGCAGCCATCCCGGGACAAGAGCTAACTATGGCTACACCTTC	CASSHPGTRANYGYTF
TRBV5-1	-	TRBJ1-1	few	TGCGCCAGCAGCTTATCTACGGGGGCCGATCGTGCTTTCTTT	CASSLSTGADRAFF
TRBV7-9	-	TRBJ1-5	-	TGTGCCAGCAGCTTAGGTTCTCGTGATCAGCCCCAGCATTTT	CASSLGSRDQPQHF
TRBV18	TRBD1	TRBJ2-5	-	TGTGCCAGCTCACTGGACAGGGGAAGGCAAGAGACCCAGTACTTC	CASSLDRGRQETQYF
TRBV19	-	TRBJ2-1	-	TGTGCCAGTAGTATAGGACTTTACAATGAGCAGTTCTTC	CASSIGLYNEQFF
TRBV10-3	-	TRBJ2-3	-	TGTGCCATATCGCCTCTTGAGGGGAGCACAGATACGCAGTATTTT	CAISPLEGSTDTQYF
TRBV9	TRBD2	TRBJ2-1	-	TGTGCCAGCAGCGGGGGCGGGAGGGCTGAGCAGTTCTTC	CASSGGGRAEQFF
TRBV19	TRBD2	TRBJ2-5	-	TGTGCCAGTAGTGCCTCCTGGCTAGCGGGACAAGAGACCCAGTACTTC	CASSASWLAGQETQYF
TRBV5-1	TRBD2	TRBJ2-1	-	TGCGCCAGCAGCATCGGCGGGAGCTCCTACAATGAGCAGTTCTTC	CASSIGGSSYNEQFF
TRBV5-1	-	TRBJ2-1	-	TGCGCCAGCAGCTTGGCCACAGGGGAGGATGAGCAGTTCTTC	CASSLATGEDEQFF
TRBV7-9	-	TRBJ2-5	few	TGTGCCAGCAGTGTAAACCAAGAGACCCAGTACTTC	CASSVNQETQYF
TRBV9	-	TRBJ2-3	-	TGTGCCAGCGGGCAGACAGAATCCGAGACAGATACGCAGTATTTT	CASGQTESETDTQYF
TRBV7-6	-	TRBJ1-5	-	TGTGCCAGCAGCTTAGATACCAATCAGCCCCAGCATTTT	CASSLDTNQPQHF
TRBV11-2	-	TRBJ1-1	-	TGTGCCAGCAGCTACTCGGACAGTCCTGAAGCTTTCTTT	CASSYSDSPEAFF